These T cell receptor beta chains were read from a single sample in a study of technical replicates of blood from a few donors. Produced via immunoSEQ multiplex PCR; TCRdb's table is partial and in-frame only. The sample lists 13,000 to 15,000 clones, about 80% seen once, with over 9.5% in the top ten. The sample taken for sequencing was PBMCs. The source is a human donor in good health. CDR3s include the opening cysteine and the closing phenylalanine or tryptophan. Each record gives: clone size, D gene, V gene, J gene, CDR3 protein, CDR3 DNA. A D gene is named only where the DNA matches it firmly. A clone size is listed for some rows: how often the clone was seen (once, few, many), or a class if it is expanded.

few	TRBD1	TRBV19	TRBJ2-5	CASSGTVQETQYF	TGTGCCAGTAGTGGGACAGTCCAAGAGACCCAGTACTTC
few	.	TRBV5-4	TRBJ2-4	CASSPDIRSDIQYF	TGTGCCAGCAGCCCAGACATCAGGTCGGACATTCAGTACTTC
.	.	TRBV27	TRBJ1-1	CASSMAGLMNTEAFF	TGTGCCAGCAGTATGGCCGGACTCATGAACACTGAAGCTTTCTTT
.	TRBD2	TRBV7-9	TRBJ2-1	CASSSGLAANEQFF	TGTGCCAGCAGCTCGGGACTAGCGGCTAATGAGCAGTTCTTC
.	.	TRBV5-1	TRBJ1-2	CASSLEREKYGYTF	TGCGCCAGCAGCTTGGAGAGGGAGAAATATGGCTACACCTTC
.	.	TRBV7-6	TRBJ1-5	CASSLAPGENQPQHF	TGTGCCAGCAGCTTAGCCCCAGGGGAGAATCAGCCCCAGCATTTT
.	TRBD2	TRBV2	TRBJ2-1	CASSVPLAGGGDSYNEQFF	TGTGCCAGCAGTGTCCCTCTAGCGGGAGGGGGAGACTCCTACAATGAGCAGTTCTTC
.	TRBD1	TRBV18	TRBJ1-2	CASSPGQGNYGYTF	TGTGCCAGCTCACCGGGACAGGGGAACTATGGCTACACCTTC
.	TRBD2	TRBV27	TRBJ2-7	CASSLGLAGGPRMQYF	TGTGCCAGCAGTCTCGGACTAGCGGGAGGGCCAAGGATGCAGTACTTC
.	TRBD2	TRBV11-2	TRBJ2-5	CASSFSAGGVETQYF	TGTGCCAGCAGCTTTTCTGCGGGAGGTGTTGAGACCCAGTACTTC
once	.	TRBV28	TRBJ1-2	CASSKGATSNYGYTF	TGTGCCAGCAGTAAAGGGGCCACCTCTAACTATGGCTACACCTTC
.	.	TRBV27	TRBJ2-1	CASSLGSGAYNEQFF	TGTGCCAGCAGTTTAGGGTCGGGAGCCTACAATGAGCAGTTCTTC
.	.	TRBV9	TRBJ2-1	CASRAMGAGYNEQFF	TGTGCCAGCAGAGCCATGGGGGCAGGGTACAATGAGCAGTTCTTC
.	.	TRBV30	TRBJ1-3	CAWSSLSGNTIYF	TGTGCCTGGAGTTCCCTCTCTGGAAACACCATATATTTT
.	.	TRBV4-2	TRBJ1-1	CASSFRTVDTEAFF	TGTGCCAGCAGCTTCCGGACAGTGGACACTGAAGCTTTCTTT
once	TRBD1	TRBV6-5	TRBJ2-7	CASSRYRGRVYEQYF	TGTGCCAGCAGTCGATACAGGGGGCGCGTTTACGAGCAGTACTTC
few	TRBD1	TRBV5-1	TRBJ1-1	CASRMTGGATEAFF	TGCGCCAGCAGGATGACAGGGGGCGCCACTGAAGCTTTCTTT
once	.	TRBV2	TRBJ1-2	CASSEERGFNYGYTF	TGTGCCAGCAGTGAAGAAAGGGGGTTCAACTATGGCTACACCTTC
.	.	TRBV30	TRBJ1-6	CAWSNMGGNSPLHF	TGTGCCTGGAGTAATATGGGGGGTAATTCACCCCTCCACTTT
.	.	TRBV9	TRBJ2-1	CASSVTTGEYEQFF	TGTGCCAGCAGCGTTACGACAGGCGAATATGAGCAGTTCTTC
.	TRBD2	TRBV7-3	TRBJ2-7	CASSRSGGYEQYF	TGTGCCAGCAGCCGAAGCGGGGGGTACGAGCAGTACTTC
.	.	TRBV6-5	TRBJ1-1	CASTRQDVTFF	TGTGCCAGCACGCGACAGGATGTGACTTTCTTT
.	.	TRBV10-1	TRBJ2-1	CASSEQNNEQFF	TGCGCCAGCAGTGAGCAGAACAATGAGCAGTTCTTC
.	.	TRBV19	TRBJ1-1	CASSIVDRTEAFF	TGTGCCAGTAGTATAGTAGACAGGACTGAAGCTTTCTTT
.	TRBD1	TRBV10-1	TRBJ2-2	CASSFRQGAGELFF	TGCGCCAGCAGCTTCAGACAGGGAGCCGGGGAGCTGTTTTTT
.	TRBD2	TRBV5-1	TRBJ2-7	CASSPTLAGGIYEQYF	TGCGCCAGCAGCCCTACACTAGCGGGAGGAATCTACGAGCAGTACTTC
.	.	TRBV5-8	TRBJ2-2	CASSFSGTNTGELFF	TGTGCCAGCAGCTTTAGCGGTACGAACACCGGGGAGCTGTTTTTT
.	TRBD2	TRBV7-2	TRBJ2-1	CASSIRGGFNNEQFF	TGTGCCAGCAGCATCCGGGGGGGCTTTAACAATGAGCAGTTCTTC
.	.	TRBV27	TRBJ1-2	CASSPQLSGYGYTF	TGTGCCAGCAGCCCCCAGCTTTCGGGCTATGGCTACACCTTC
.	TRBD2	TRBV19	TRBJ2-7	CASSIGVGGSHEQYF	TGTGCCAGTAGTATCGGAGTGGGGGGGAGTCACGAGCAGTACTTC
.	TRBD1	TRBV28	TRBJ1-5	CASSHRTGYQPQHF	TGTGCCAGCAGCCATAGGACAGGGTACCAGCCCCAGCATTTT
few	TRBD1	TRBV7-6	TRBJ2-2	CASSLQGANTGELFF	TGTGCCAGCAGCTTACAGGGGGCGAACACCGGGGAGCTGTTTTTT
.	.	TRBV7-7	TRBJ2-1	CASSRTVRSSYNEQFF	TGTGCCAGCAGCAGGACAGTCAGGAGCTCCTACAATGAGCAGTTCTTC
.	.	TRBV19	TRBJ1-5	CASSGQRDQPQHF	TGTGCCAGTAGCGGACAGCGTGATCAGCCCCAGCATTTT
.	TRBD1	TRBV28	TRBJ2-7	CASSSRDRAFEQYF	TGTGCCAGCAGTTCCCGGGACAGGGCGTTCGAGCAGTACTTC
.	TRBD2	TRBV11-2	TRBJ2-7	CASRPGLASVEQYF	TGTGCCAGCCGACCGGGACTAGCCTCGGTCGAGCAGTACTTC
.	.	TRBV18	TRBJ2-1	CASSPNSGDNEQFF	TGTGCCAGCTCACCAAATTCAGGGGACAATGAGCAGTTCTTC
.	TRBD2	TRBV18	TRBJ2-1	CASSPPSGSFNEQFF	TGTGCCAGCTCACCACCGAGCGGGAGTTTCAATGAGCAGTTCTTC
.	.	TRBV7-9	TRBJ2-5	CASSAPSGETQYF	TGTGCCAGCAGCGCACCCTCCGGGGAGACCCAGTACTTC
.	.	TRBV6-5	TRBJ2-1	CASSYDGGGEQFF	TGTGCCAGCAGTTACGATGGGGGCGGAGAGCAGTTCTTC
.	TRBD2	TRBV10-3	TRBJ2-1	CAISDSASGSNEQFF	TGTGCCATCAGTGATTCTGCTAGCGGGAGTAATGAGCAGTTCTTC
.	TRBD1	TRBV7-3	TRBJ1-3	CASSQGQIGNTIYF	TGTGCCAGCAGCCAGGGACAGATTGGAAACACCATATATTTT